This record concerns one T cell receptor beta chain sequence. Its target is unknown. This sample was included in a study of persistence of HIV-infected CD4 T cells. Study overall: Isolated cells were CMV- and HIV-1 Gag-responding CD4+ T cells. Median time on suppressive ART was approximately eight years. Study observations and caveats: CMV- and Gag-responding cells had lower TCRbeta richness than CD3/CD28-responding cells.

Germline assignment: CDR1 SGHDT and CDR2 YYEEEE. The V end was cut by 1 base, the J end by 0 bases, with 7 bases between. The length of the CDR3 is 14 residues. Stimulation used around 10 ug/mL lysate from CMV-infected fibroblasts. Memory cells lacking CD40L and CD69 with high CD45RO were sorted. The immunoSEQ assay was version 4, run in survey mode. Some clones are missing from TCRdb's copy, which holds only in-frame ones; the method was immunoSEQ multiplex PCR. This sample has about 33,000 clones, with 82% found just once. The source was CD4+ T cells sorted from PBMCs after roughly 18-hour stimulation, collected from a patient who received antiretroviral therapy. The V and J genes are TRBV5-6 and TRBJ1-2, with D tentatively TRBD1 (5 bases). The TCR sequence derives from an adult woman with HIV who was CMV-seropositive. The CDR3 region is CASSLTGPNYGYTF. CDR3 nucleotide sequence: TGTGCCAGCAGCTTGACGGGGCCTAACTATGGCTACACCTTC.